A single sample is the source of the 22 T cell receptor beta chains below, sequenced in a study of T cell clonality in common variable immunodeficiency. Study-level results: Reportedly, TCR beta sequences from common variable immunodeficiency showed fewer deletions and N-nucleotide insertions.

The repertoire was sequenced with immunoSEQ multiplex PCR; TCRdb's copy has only in-frame clones and lacks some. This repertoire holds more than 20,000 clones, and none appear only once. These receptors' antigens are unknown. The specimen was peripheral blood mononuclear cells. These receptors were collected from a human donor with common variable immunodeficiency.

This clone was seen many times. The read falls 3 residues short of the CDR3 end, and the missing part is taken from the germline J gene. The rearrangement uses TRBV19 and TRBJ1-2, with 12 bases identical to TRBD1. Germline V gene data show CDR1 as LNHDA and CDR2 as SQIVND (reference sequence). CDR3 length: 14 amino acids. CDR3: CASSPGTGGSGYTF. The part of the CDR3 DNA that was read is TGTGCCAGTAGCCCCGGGACAGGGGGCAGCGGC.

This clone showed up many times. The CDR3 end lies 3 residues beyond the end of the read and is filled in from the germline J gene. The chain employs TRBV7-3 and TRBJ1-1; 12 bases are shared with TRBD1. V dropped 1 base and J dropped 4; count of bases not matched to a gene: 1. Looked up from germline, CDR1 is SGHTA and CDR2 is FQGTGA. The CDR3 runs 15 residues. Here the CDR3 reads CASSLMGQGATEAFF. CDR3 bases read: TGTGCCAGCAGCTTAATGGGACAGGGGGCCACTGAA.

This clone has ten or more counts. The read gets to within 3 residues of the CDR3 end, and the germline J gene fills in the rest. V and J are TRBV28 and TRBJ2-5; a possible D gene is TRBD2 (5 bases). V lost 4 bases to trimming and J lost 4 bases, with 16 bases between them. Germline loops: CDR1 MDHEN, CDR2 SYDVKM. The CDR3 length is 15 residues. Here the CDR3 reads CASSYVPERLETQYF. The sequenced part of the CDR3 DNA is TGTGCCAGCAGTTACGTTCCGGAGCGGCTAGAGACC.

The table lists this clone with a few counts. The sequence runs out 3 residues before the end of the CDR3; the remainder is reconstructed from the germline J gene. The chain couples TRBV20-1 to TRBJ2-3; a weak D match, TRBD2 (7 bases). The CDR3 consists of 15 residues. Deletions cut 5 bases from V and 0 bases from J, with 15 bases between. Germline loops: CDR1 DFQATT, CDR2 SNEGSKA (reference sequence). The sequenced part of the CDR3 DNA is TGCAGTGCTCTTAAGGCGGGGGCGAGCACAGATACG. It is translated as CSALKAGASTDT. The whole CDR3 region reads CSALKAGASTDTQYF.

In this sample, this clone turned up many times. The CDR3 loop reads CASLREAGRGYTF. The part of the CDR3 DNA that was read is TGTGCCAGCCTCCGCGAGGCAGGGAGGGGC. The J gene is TRBJ1-2, the V gene TRBV6-2 or TRBV6-3, with D possibly TRBD1 on 5 matching bases. From the germline J gene comes the end of the CDR3, since the read stops 3 residues before it. This CDR3 comprises 13 residues. Germline V lookup: CDR1 MNHEY, CDR2 SVGEGT.

In its sample, this clone was seen many times. The read terminates 3 residues before the CDR3 end, so the remaining end is supplied by the germline J gene. The chain uses TRBV13 and TRBJ2-3; TRBD1 agrees at 7 bases. Germline V gene data show CDR1 as PRHDT and CDR2 as FYEKMQ (reference sequence). Germline trimming cut 5 bases from V and 0 bases from J; bases unmatched to any gene: 8. CDR3 size: 16 residues. The CDR3 DNA, read in part, is TGTGCCAGCAGCCGACTGACAGGGAGAAGCACAGATACG. Residues: CASSRLTGRSTDT. The whole CDR3 protein is CASSRLTGRSTDTQYF.

This clone was observed many times. The read halts 3 residues ahead of the CDR3 end, with the missing end drawn from the germline J gene. V is TRBV10-3 and J is TRBJ1-3; 11 bases are a match to TRBD1. The CDR3 extends over 18 amino acids. V lost 4 bases, J lost 0 bases, and 8 bases stayed unmatched. The germline CDR1 and CDR2 sequences are ENHRY and SYGVKD. Incomplete CDR3 DNA: TGTGCCATCAGTGCTGGGACAGGGGGTTCAAGCTCTGGAAACACC. It specifies CAISAGTGGSSSGNT. The CDR3 as a whole reads CAISAGTGGSSSGNTIYF.

This clone showed up many times. The sequenced part of the CDR3 DNA is TGCGCCAGCAACAGAGGGCTGGAGGGCAAAGAGACC. Its protein is CASNRGLEGKET. The full-length CDR3 reads as CASNRGLEGKETQYF. The genes are TRBV5-1 and TRBJ2-5, with D tentatively TRBD2 (6 bases). Coverage ceases 3 residues before the CDR3 finishes, and the germline J gene fills in the end. The CDR3 is 15 amino acids. The ends were cut back, 6 bases at V and 3 bases at J, with 18 bases in the middle. Per the germline V gene, CDR1 is SGHRS and CDR2 is YFSETQ.

This clone was observed many times. The observed sequence ends 3 residues before the CDR3 terminus, with the missing tail filled in from the germline J gene. This sequence joins TRBV7-2 and TRBJ2-7; 8 bases match TRBD1. Germline V gene data show CDR1 as SGHTA and CDR2 as FQGNSA. There are 15 residues in the CDR3. The V gene end was trimmed by 5 bases and the J gene end by 1 base; junction bases not matched to a gene: 7. The CDR3 loop reads CASSLRQGPSYEQYF. The sequenced CDR3 bases are TGTGCCAGCAGCCTACGACAGGGGCCGTCCTACGAG.

This clone was detected many times. The read falls 3 residues short of the CDR3 end, and the missing part is taken from the germline J gene. The V and J genes are TRBV2 and TRBJ2-4; 9 nucleotides agree with TRBD2. There are 18 residues in the CDR3. Germline CDR1 reads SNHLY; CDR2 reads FYNNEI. The sequenced CDR3 bases are TGTGCCAGCAGTGAAGCGCCTCCCATAACAAGACTAGCGGATATT. Protein sequence: CASSEAPPITRLADI. The full CDR3 protein reads CASSEAPPITRLADIQYF.

This clone is medium-sized. The read is 3 residues too short to cover the CDR3 end, so that end is filled in from the germline J gene. This chain connects TRBV29-1 to TRBJ2-1; D might be TRBD1 (7 bases). CDR3 size: 13 residues. Germline CDR1 and CDR2: SQVTM and ANQGSEA. V was cut by 5 bases and J by 0 bases, with 8 bases left in between. The sequenced CDR3 bases are TGCAGCGTTCAGGGGGGCTCCTACAATGAG. Encoded protein: CSVQGGSYNE. The CDR3 as a whole reads CSVQGGSYNEQFF.

This clone was recorded at least ten times. The CDR3 end is not reached by the read, which stops 3 residues before it; the germline J gene fills it in. The chain joins TRBV7-3 to TRBJ2-2, with D possibly TRBD1 on 5 matching bases. The germline CDR1 and CDR2 sequences are SGHTA and FQGTGA. This CDR3 has 14 amino acids. V lost 3 bases, J lost 1 base, and 6 bases lay in between. The CDR3 protein is CASSLQGNTGELFF. The part of the CDR3 DNA that was read is TGTGCCAGCAGCTTGCAGGGGAACACCGGGGAG.

In this sample, this clone turned up many times. Read coverage stops 3 residues before the CDR3 terminus; the germline J gene supplies the remainder. The rearrangement uses TRBV11-2 and TRBJ2-7; no clear D gene. Germline V gene data show CDR1 as SGHAT and CDR2 as FQNNGV. The V end lost 3 bases, the J end lost 0 bases, and 9 bases lay between the germline ends. The CDR3 extends over 14 amino acids. This CDR3 is CASSFLVGSYEQYF. The covered CDR3 bases are TGTGCCAGCAGCTTTTTGGTCGGCTCCTACGAG.

There are a few counts of this clone. The read ends 3 residues before the CDR3 terminus; that terminus is restored from the germline J gene. The chain has TRBV7-6 and TRBJ1-2, with a weak D call TRBD1 (6 bases). The germline V gene has CDR1 SGHVS and CDR2 FNYEAQ. The CDR3 has 14 amino acids. Between the trimmed V and J ends, which lost 5 bases and 2 bases, there was a span of 12 bases. The DNA read from the CDR3 is TGTGCCAGCAGCACCCGGGACAACAACTATGGC. Amino acids: CASSTRDNNYG. The CDR3 in its entirety is CASSTRDNNYGYTF.

This clone has a count of ten or more. The read gets to within 3 residues of the CDR3 end, and the germline J gene fills in the rest. The chain has TRBV30 and TRBJ1-5; D unclear. The CDR3 has 13 amino acids. V dropped 2 bases and J dropped 5 bases, with 10 bases sitting between them. Germline lookup yields CDR1 GTSNPN and CDR2 SVGIG (reference sequence). The CDR3 region is CAWSQRSDQPQHF. The covered CDR3 bases are TGTGCCTGGAGTCAACGGTCGGATCAGCCC.

This clone came up many times. The DNA ends 3 residues before the CDR3 does, and the rest of the CDR3 is filled in from the germline J gene. The chain carries TRBV5-5 and TRBJ2-6; the D is unclear. The germline V gene has CDR1 SGHKS and CDR2 YYEKEE (reference sequence). The CDR3 length is 12 residues. V was pared by 4 bases and J by 9 bases, with 8 bases between. The CDR3: CASSPGGNVLTF. The DNA read from the CDR3 is TGTGCCAGCAGCCCCGGCGGCAACGTC.

This clone has at least ten counts. Sequencing ends 3 residues short of the CDR3 end; the germline J gene provides the rest. The rearrangement joins TRBV13 to TRBJ1-2, with no clear D. Germline V gives CDR1 PRHDT, CDR2 FYEKMQ (reference sequence). The V gene lost 5 bases and the J gene lost 5 bases, with 21 bases spanning the gap. The CDR3 spans 16 residues. The CDR3 bases that were read are TGTGCCAGCAGCCACCTCAACAGCCATCCGAAATATGGC. Translation: CASSHLNSHPKYG. The CDR3 in its entirety is CASSHLNSHPKYGYTF.

This clone was detected many times. The CDR3 is cut off 3 residues early in the read; its end comes from the germline J gene. The rearrangement links TRBV5-1 to TRBJ2-7; 11 nucleotides align to TRBD1. V lost 1 base to trimming and J lost 5 bases; unmatched junction nucleotides: 5. The CDR3 length is 15 residues. The germline CDR1 and CDR2 sequences are SGHRS and YFSETQ. This CDR3 is CASSLYPGQGDEQYF. The sequenced part of the CDR3 DNA is TGCGCCAGCAGCTTGTATCCGGGACAGGGGGACGAG.

Many counts were recorded for this clone. The read finishes 3 residues shy of the CDR3 end, and the germline J gene is used to complete it. The rearrangement joins TRBV12-3 or TRBV12-4 to TRBJ2-1; 14 bases agree with TRBD2. Trimming removed 4 bases from V and 9 bases from J; junction bases left unmatched: 2. The CDR3 length is 14 residues. The sequenced part of the CDR3 DNA is TGTGCCAGCAGTTCCGGACTAGCGGGGGGTGAG. Translating gives CASSSGLAGGE. The complete CDR3 protein is CASSSGLAGGEQFF.

This clone was seen repeatedly, ten times or more. The read ends 3 residues shy of where the CDR3 ends; the end is completed using the germline J gene. The V and J genes are TRBV20-1 and TRBJ2-1; 13 bases map to TRBD2. Losses at the gene ends were 2 bases for V and 6 bases for J; bases not matched to a gene: 7. Germline assignment: CDR1 DFQATT and CDR2 SNEGSKA (reference sequence). CDR3 length: 16 residues. This CDR3 is CSARKTSGGAANEQFF. The covered CDR3 bases are TGCAGTGCTAGAAAAACTAGCGGGGGGGCCGCCAATGAG.

This clone showed up many times. From the germline J gene comes the end of the CDR3, since the read stops 3 residues before it. This chain joins TRBV7-6 and TRBJ2-3; 14 bases match TRBD2. There are 18 residues in the CDR3. The junction had 12 bases not matched to a gene; V was cut back by 5 bases and J by 5 bases. CDR1 is SGHVS, CDR2 FNYEAQ, per germline. CDR3 residues: CASSPNAGTSGGIDTQYF. CDR3 DNA, as far as it was read: TGTGCCAGCAGCCCAAACGCCGGGACTAGCGGGGGCATAGATACG. Full variable domain (outside the CDR3, taken from reference TRBV7-6 and TRBJ2-3): GAGVSQSPRYKVTKRGQDVALRCDPISGHVSLYWYRQALGQGPEFLTYFNYEAQQDKSGLPNDRFSAERPEGSISTLTIQRTEQRDSAMYRCASSPNAGTSGGIDTQYFGPGTRLTVL.

This clone was detected ten times or more. The read is 3 residues too short to cover the CDR3 end, so that end is filled in from the germline J gene. The rearrangement links TRBV20-1 to TRBJ1-2; TRBD1 matches at 12 bases. Trimming removed 7 bases from V and 6 bases from J; junction bases left unmatched: 12. Germline assignment: CDR1 DFQATT and CDR2 SNEGSKA (reference sequence). The CDR3 length is 15 residues. The CDR3 DNA, read in part, is TGCAGTGGTCGAGCCGGGACAGGGGGCATTGATGGC. Translation gives CSGRAGTGGIDG. From start to end, the CDR3 is CSGRAGTGGIDGYTF.